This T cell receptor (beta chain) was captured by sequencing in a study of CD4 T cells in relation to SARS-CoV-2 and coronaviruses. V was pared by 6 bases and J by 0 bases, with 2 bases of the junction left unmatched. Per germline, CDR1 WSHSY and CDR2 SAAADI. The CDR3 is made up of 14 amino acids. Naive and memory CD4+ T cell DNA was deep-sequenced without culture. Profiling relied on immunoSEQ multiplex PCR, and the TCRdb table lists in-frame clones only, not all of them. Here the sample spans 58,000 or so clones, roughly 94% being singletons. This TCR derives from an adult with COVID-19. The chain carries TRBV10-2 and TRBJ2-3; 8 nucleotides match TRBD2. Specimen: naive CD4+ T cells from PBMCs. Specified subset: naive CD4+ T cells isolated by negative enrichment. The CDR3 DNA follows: TGCGCCAGCAGAGGACTAGCTAGCACAGATACGCAGTATTTT. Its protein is CASRGLASTDTQYF.